This T cell receptor (beta chain) comes out of a study of identical twins. Regarding the study as a whole: Researchers reported excess low generation probability among twin-shared out-of-frame alpha sequences. Zero-insertion analyses might be partly confounded by invariant T cells like MAIT and iNKT.

A universal primer binding site was introduced by template switching. The final cDNA contained unique molecular identifiers. TCRdb used MiXCR to reprocess the 5' RACE reads, holding one entry per CDR3 protein. This sample has about 1.7 million distinct CDR3 sequences, with roughly 35% found just once. Germline V CDR1 and CDR2: DFQATT, SNEGSKA (reference sequence). V was trimmed by 1 base and J by 2 bases, leaving 17 bases between them. The CDR3 is 16 amino acids. With respect to this clonotype: Its antigen is not identified.

This chain links TRBV20-1 with TRBJ1-1; D possibly corresponds to TRBD1 (5 bases). This TCR derives from a newborn girl in good health. The sample was cord blood. CDR3 DNA sequence: TGCAGTGCTAGAGCCTTCCCGGGGACCGTCAACACTGAAGCTTTCTTT. Translating gives CSARAFPGTVNTEAFF.